Listed below are T cell receptor beta chains from one sample, sequenced in a study of blood T cell repertoires in COVID-19. Clones were read by immunoSEQ multiplex PCR, and TCRdb kept only the in-frame ones, dropping some. The sample has over 100,000 clones, about 87% seen once. Sequencing input: peripheral blood. The source of these receptors is a man aged 50 to 59 with acute or convalescent COVID-19. Both conserved end residues are part of each CDR3. The D gene is left open where the match is weak. Size is stated for part of the rows, as once, few or many counts, or as a class when the clone is expanded.

- | TRBJ1-1 | - | TRBV3-1/TRBV3-2 | CASSQRYRSENTEAFF | TGTGCCAGCAGCCAAAGGTACAGGTCGGAGAACACTGAAGCTTTCTTT
- | TRBJ1-1 | TRBD1 | TRBV28 | CASSDPQGTSGTEAFF | TGTGCCAGCAGCGACCCACAGGGGACGAGTGGCACTGAAGCTTTCTTT
once | TRBJ2-7 | TRBD1 | TRBV25-1 | CASSGQGGSYEQYF | TGTGCCAGCAGTGGACAGGGGGGAAGCTACGAGCAGTACTTC
- | TRBJ2-6 | - | TRBV10-3 | CAISDRSRQGGRAGANVLTF | TGTGCCATCAGTGATCGGTCGCGACAGGGAGGAAGAGCTGGGGCCAACGTCCTGACTTTC
- | TRBJ1-6 | TRBD1 | TRBV5-1 | CASSPSPEAGGGRNSPLHF | TGCGCCAGCAGCCCCTCGCCGGAGGCAGGGGGCGGAAGGAATTCACCCCTCCACTTT
- | TRBJ2-1 | - | TRBV11-3 | CASSSPGRYNEQFF | TGTGCCAGCAGCTCCCCTGGCAGGTACAATGAGCAGTTCTTC
- | TRBJ2-7 | TRBD1 | TRBV3-1/TRBV3-2 | CASLGTGENKQYF | TGTGCCAGCCTTGGGACAGGGGAAAACAAGCAGTACTTC
- | TRBJ1-5 | - | TRBV28 | CASRTWWGRDQPQHF | TGTGCCAGCAGGACTTGGTGGGGGAGGGATCAGCCCCAGCATTTT
- | TRBJ2-3 | - | TRBV5-1 | CASSPGVAGITDTQYF | TGCGCCAGCAGCCCGGGGGTGGCAGGTATCACAGATACGCAGTATTTT
many | TRBJ1-4 | TRBD1 | TRBV7-9 | CASSRRGQGVREKLFF | TGTGCCAGCAGCCGCCGCGGTCAGGGGGTTCGCGAAAAACTGTTTTTT
- | TRBJ1-5 | - | TRBV28 | CASSVRWQPQHF | TGTGCCAGCAGTGTTAGATGGCAGCCCCAGCATTTT
- | TRBJ2-3 | - | TRBV6-1 | CASSEILDTQYF | TGTGCCAGCAGTGAAATCTTAGATACGCAGTATTTT
- | TRBJ2-3 | - | TRBV20-1 | CRAALADTQYF | TGCAGGGCGGCCCTCGCAGATACGCAGTATTTT
- | TRBJ2-7 | - | TRBV5-4 | CASSLRPRGDYEQYF | TGTGCCAGCAGCCTCCGTCCCAGGGGAGACTACGAGCAGTACTTC
- | TRBJ1-2 | TRBD1 | TRBV5-1 | CASSSGTGGADGYTF | TGCGCCAGCAGCTCAGGGACAGGGGGCGCGGATGGCTACACCTTC
once | TRBJ2-7 | - | TRBV19 | CASKKGLNSYEQYF | TGTGCCAGTAAAAAGGGGCTTAACTCCTACGAGCAGTACTTC
- | TRBJ1-1 | - | TRBV19 | CASSILGRVNTEAFF | TGTGCCAGTAGTATTTTGGGCAGGGTCAACACTGAAGCTTTCTTT
- | TRBJ1-1 | - | TRBV11-3 | CASSLGADYTEAFF | TGTGCCAGCAGCCTAGGGGCAGATTACACTGAAGCTTTCTTT
- | TRBJ1-5 | - | TRBV2 | CASTRQGNQPQHF | TGTGCCAGCACGCGCCAAGGCAATCAGCCCCAGCATTTT
- | TRBJ1-1 | TRBD1 | TRBV7-9 | CASRVQGMNTEAFF | TGTGCCAGCAGGGTACAGGGGATGAACACTGAAGCTTTCTTT
- | TRBJ1-2 | TRBD1 | TRBV3-1/TRBV3-2 | CASSRQGTPYGYTF | TGTGCCAGCAGTCGACAGGGGACCCCCTATGGCTACACCTTC
- | TRBJ1-1 | - | TRBV6-6 | CASSFVETEAFF | TGTGCCAGCAGTTTTGTCGAGACTGAAGCTTTCTTT
- | TRBJ1-5 | TRBD1 | TRBV30 | CAWSPGQGDQPQHF | TGTGCCTGGAGTCCGGGACAGGGGGATCAGCCCCAGCATTTT
- | TRBJ1-1 | - | TRBV9 | CASSVGTGRPRFEAFF | TGTGCCAGCAGCGTAGGAACAGGGAGACCTAGGTTTGAAGCTTTCTTT
- | TRBJ1-2 | TRBD1 | TRBV5-4 | CASSSQTGGDYGYTF | TGTGCCAGCAGCTCTCAGACAGGGGGCGACTATGGCTACACCTTC
- | TRBJ1-1 | - | TRBV5-1 | CASSLGNTVNTEAFF | TGCGCCAGCAGCTTGGGGAATACAGTGAACACTGAAGCTTTCTTT
- | TRBJ1-1 | - | TRBV5-1 | CASSLGEGGNTEAFF | TGCGCCAGCAGCTTGGGAGAGGGTGGGAACACTGAAGCTTTCTTT
- | TRBJ1-3 | TRBD1 | TRBV28 | CASSFGQGGGNTIYF | TGTGCCAGCAGTTTCGGCCAGGGGGGAGGAAACACCATATATTTT
- | TRBJ1-2 | TRBD1 | TRBV9 | CASSVAGWGGQGIDGYTF | TGTGCCAGCAGCGTAGCCGGTTGGGGGGGACAGGGGATAGATGGCTACACCTTC
- | TRBJ2-6 | - | TRBV21-1 | CASPTGAGANVLTF | TGTGCCAGCCCTACAGGGGCTGGGGCCAACGTCCTGACTTTC
- | TRBJ1-5 | TRBD1 | TRBV2 | CASRDGTGGFQPQHF | TGTGCCAGCAGGGACGGGACAGGGGGATTTCAGCCCCAGCATTTT